Following are 24 T cell receptor beta chains from one sample sequenced in a study of CD8 T cells in ankylosing spondylitis. TCRdb passed the 5' RACE reads through MiXCR, listing each CDR3 protein once. The data show around 130,000 distinct CDR3 sequences, approximately 17% seen once. Their specific antigens are unknown. General study results and limits: Characteristic, it appeared, of ankylosing spondylitis blood was a TCR beta motif of roughly eight highly homologous variants.

The sample consisted of blood, either unsorted or a sorted T cell fraction (not recorded which). The source of these receptors is a male donor with ankylosing spondylitis.

This clonotype has just a few counts. The V and J genes are TRBV9 and TRBJ2-3; D not resolved. Trimming took 0 bases from V and 2 from J, leaving 7 bases between them. The CDR3 loop spans 14 amino acids. Germline assignment: CDR1 SGDLS and CDR2 YYNGEE. The DNA of the CDR3 is TGTGCCAGCAGCGTAGAGGGCCCCACAGATACGCAGTATTTT. Residues: CASSVEGPTDTQYF.

This clonotype was counted between two and nine times. The chain employs TRBV20-1 and TRBJ2-7, with 8 bases matching TRBD2. From germline, CDR1 is DFQATT and CDR2 SNEGSKA (reference sequence). The CDR3 has 15 residues. Trimming took 0 bases from V and 3 from J; bases not matched to a gene: 7. CDR3 bases: TGCAGTGCTAGAGATTTTCCCACTAGCGGCTACGAGCAGTACTTC. Translating gives CSARDFPTSGYEQYF.

This chain links TRBV7-2 with TRBJ2-2; D call uncertain. This CDR3 is 16 amino acids long. The V and J ends lost 2 bases and 0 bases respectively, with 10 bases between them. CDR1 SGHTA and CDR2 FQGNSA come from the germline V gene. Written as DNA, the CDR3 is TGTGCCAGCAGCTTAATAGGCCGACCGAACACCGGGGAGCTGTTTTTT. It is translated as CASSLIGRPNTGELFF. Full variable domain (rest looked up from reference TRBV7-2 and TRBJ2-2): GAGVSQSPSNKVTEKGKDVELRCDPISGHTALYWYRQSLGQGLEFLIYFQGNSAPDKSGLPSDRFSAERTGGSVSTLTIQRTQQEDSAVYLCASSLIGRPNTGELFFGEGSRLTVL.

The chain combines TRBV29-1 with TRBJ2-7, with D possibly TRBD1 on 7 matching bases. Germline values: CDR1 SQVTM, CDR2 ANQGSEA. V lost 6 bases and J lost 3, with 15 bases in between. The CDR3 sequence is 13 residues long. The CDR3 DNA reads as TGCAGCGTCCCCGGGGGACAGAACTACGAGCAGTACTTC. Translating it yields CSVPGGQNYEQYF.

The sample holds many counts of this clonotype. This sequence joins TRBV15 and TRBJ2-1; no clear D. The ends were cut back, 7 bases at V and 4 bases at J, with 14 bases in the middle. The CDR3 loop spans 14 amino acids. CDR1 is LNHNV, CDR2 YYDKDF, per germline (reference sequence). CDR3 sequence: CATTRPPIYNEQFF. The CDR3 DNA is TGTGCCACCACCAGGCCCCCGATATACAATGAGCAGTTCTTC.

The V and J genes are TRBV7-9 and TRBJ2-7; TRBD1 matches at 8 bases. This CDR3 has 14 amino acids. The V and J ends lost 3 bases and 3 bases, in that order; junction bases with no gene match: 4. Germline values: CDR1 SEHNR, CDR2 FQNEAQ (reference sequence). CDR3: CASSLTGAGYEQYF. The CDR3, as DNA: TGTGCCAGCAGCTTGACAGGGGCGGGCTACGAGCAGTACTTC. Full variable domain (remainder filled in from reference TRBV7-9 and TRBJ2-7): DTGVSQNPRHKITKRGQNVTFRCDPISEHNRLYWYRQTLGQGPEFLTYFQNEAQLEKSRLLSDRFSAERPKGSFSTLEIQRTEQGDSAMYLCASSLTGAGYEQYFGPGTRLTVT.

The chain uses TRBV4-1 and TRBJ2-7; possibly TRBD2 for D (5 bases). This CDR3 is built from 15 residues. V lost 4 bases to trimming and J lost 3 bases, with 16 bases between them. The germline V gene has CDR1 MGHRA and CDR2 YSYEKL. CDR3 bases: TGCGCCAGCAGCCCCCGGGGTCAGGATTTCTACGAGCAGTACTTC. Amino acids: CASSPRGQDFYEQYF.

The chain combines TRBV4-1 with TRBJ1-1; D gene ambiguous. The CDR3 is 14 residues long. With 0 bases removed from V and 0 bases from J, the gap between germline ends came to 5 bases. The germline V gene encodes CDR1 MGHRA and CDR2 YSYEKL. The CDR3 DNA sequence: TGCGCCAGCAGCCAAGAGGAGCTGAACACTGAAGCTTTCTTT. It yields the protein CASSQEELNTEAFF.

This clonotype has just a few counts. The chain employs TRBV4-3 and TRBJ2-7; D might be TRBD2 (6 bases). CDR3 length: 15 amino acids. Trimming removed 5 bases at V and 0 bases at J, with 14 bases between. From germline, CDR1 is LGHNA and CDR2 YSLEER. CDR3 protein: CASSIVSGSSYEQYF. The CDR3 coding sequence is TGCGCCAGCAGCATTGTTAGCGGAAGCTCCTACGAGCAGTACTTC.

The chain's CDR3 is CASGSLTPNEQFF. The CDR3 DNA follows: TGTGCCAGCGGATCCTTAACCCCGAATGAGCAGTTCTTC. The chain uses TRBV9 and TRBJ2-1; D gene uncertain. This CDR3 spans 13 amino acids. The germline CDR1 and CDR2 sequences are SGDLS and YYNGEE. V was trimmed by 7 bases and J by 7 bases, leaving 15 bases between them.

The J gene is TRBJ1-2, the V gene TRBV27; 7 bases fit TRBD1. The CDR3 consists of 15 residues. From germline, CDR1 is MNHEY and CDR2 SMNVEV (reference sequence). Trimming took 3 bases from V and 2 from J; bases not matched to a gene: 6. This CDR3 reads CASSFYRGPNYGYTF. The CDR3 DNA is TGTGCCAGCAGTTTCTACAGGGGCCCAAACTATGGCTACACCTTC.

This clonotype was counted at least ten times. This chain links TRBV6-5 with TRBJ1-6; 7 positions agree with TRBD1. The CDR3 contains 16 residues. The germline V gene has CDR1 MNHEY and CDR2 SVGAGI. V was clipped by 0 bases and J by 8 bases; unmatched bases: 7. The CDR3 protein is CASSYSRGRVDSPLHF. The DNA of the CDR3 is TGTGCCAGCAGTTACTCGAGGGGGCGTGTGGATTCACCCCTCCACTTT.

The chain has TRBV28 and TRBJ2-7; D call uncertain. CDR1 is MDHEN, CDR2 SYDVKM, per germline. The length of the CDR3 is 12 residues. V was cut by 6 bases and J by 7 bases, with 13 bases left in between. CDR3 sequence: CASSPMTPEQYF. In DNA, the CDR3 is TGTGCCAGCAGCCCCATGACGCCTGAGCAGTACTTC. The variable domain in full, with the rest retrieved from reference TRBV28 and TRBJ2-7, is DVKVTQSSRYLVKRTGEKVFLECVQDMDHENMFWYRQDPGLGLRLIYFSYDVKMKEKGDIPEGYSVSREKKERFSLILESASTNQTSMYLCASSPMTPEQYFGPGTRLTVT.

The chain has TRBV27 and TRBJ2-7; D is unclear. This CDR3 has 15 residues. V lost 2 bases and J 3 bases, leaving 14 bases between the germline ends. The V gene's germline CDR1 is MNHEY and CDR2 SMNVEV (reference sequence). The CDR3 is CASSLLAGQDYEQYF. CDR3 nucleotide sequence: TGTGCCAGCAGTTTACTTGCCGGGCAGGACTACGAGCAGTACTTC.

This clonotype was counted only a few times. The genes are TRBV12-3 or TRBV12-4 and TRBJ1-2; perhaps TRBD1 as D (6 bases). The CDR3 has 13 amino acids. The ends were cut back, 1 base at V and 7 bases at J, with 10 bases in the middle. In DNA, the CDR3 is TGTGCCAGCAGTTTAGGGGGGGCGGGTGGCTACACCTTC. The encoded protein is CASSLGGAGGYTF.

The chain combines TRBV6-2 or TRBV6-3 with TRBJ2-1; TRBD2 is a possible D gene (6 bases). The CDR3 is 15 amino acids. The V end lost 4 bases, the J end lost 10 bases, and 20 bases lay between the germline ends. The germline V gene has CDR1 MNHEY and CDR2 SVGEGT. CDR3 sequence: CASSWAGSGGNEQFF. As DNA, the CDR3 is TGTGCCAGCAGTTGGGCGGGGAGCGGAGGCAACGAGCAGTTCTTC.

Details on this clonotype: The junction departs from the called germline gene at one end, perhaps through a read error. The J gene is TRBJ2-1, the V gene TRBV29-1; 10 bases are a match to TRBD1. This CDR3 contains 13 residues. Germline lookup yields CDR1 SQVTM and CDR2 ANQGSEA. CDR3 protein: CSGGQGVPDEQLF. The CDR3 region has the DNA TGCAGTGGTGGACAGGGGGTTCCCGATGAGCAGCTCTTC.

The chain is built from TRBV12-3 or TRBV12-4 and TRBJ1-3; D ambiguous. The length of the CDR3 is 14 residues. The V end was cut by 3 bases, the J end by 2 bases, with 8 bases between. DNA of the CDR3: TGTGCCAGCAGTTTTACCCGGGCTGGAAACACCATATATTTT. It encodes CASSFTRAGNTIYF.

This clonotype was counted between two and nine times. J is TRBJ1-5 and V is TRBV12-3 or TRBV12-4; 9 bases match TRBD1. This CDR3 has 17 amino acids. Trimming at V came to 2 bases and at J to 0 bases, leaving 5 bases not matched to a gene. The DNA of the CDR3 is TGTGCCAGCAGTTTATACGGGACAGGGACTAGCAATCAGCCCCAGCATTTT. This encodes CASSLYGTGTSNQPQHF.

This rearrangement joins TRBV24-1 to TRBJ2-4; TRBD2 matches at 12 bases. Losses at the gene ends were 12 bases for V and 0 bases for J; bases not matched to a gene: 11. Per germline, CDR1 KGHDR and CDR2 SFDVKD. The CDR3 has 17 amino acids. CDR3 loop: CAQRLAGGPLAKNIQYF. Here the CDR3 DNA reads TGTGCCCAACGGCTAGCGGGAGGGCCGCTAGCCAAAAACATTCAGTACTTC.

A few counts support this clonotype. The chain combines TRBV3-1 with TRBJ2-1; the match to TRBD2 covers 11 bases. Germline-derived CDR1 and CDR2 are LGHDT and YNNKEL (reference sequence). V shed 2 bases and J 0 bases; nucleotides not matched to a gene: 9. The CDR3 extends over 19 amino acids. The CDR3 bases are TGTGCCAGCAGCCAACCGGGACTAGCGGCGAGGAGCTCCTACAATGAGCAGTTCTTC. Amino acid sequence: CASSQPGLAARSSYNEQFF.

This clonotype was seen a handful of times. The chain joins TRBV7-9 to TRBJ1-1; D call uncertain. V gave up 5 bases and J gave up 4 bases, with 11 bases separating them. CDR1 is SEHNR and CDR2 is FQNEAQ in the germline V gene (reference sequence). This CDR3 has 13 amino acids. Here the CDR3 DNA reads TGTGCCAGCAGCCCTGGGATGGTCACTGAAGCTTTCTTT. This translates into CASSPGMVTEAFF. Supplemented by reference TRBV7-9 and TRBJ1-1, the full variable domain reads DTGVSQNPRHKITKRGQNVTFRCDPISEHNRLYWYRQTLGQGPEFLTYFQNEAQLEKSRLLSDRFSAERPKGSFSTLEIQRTEQGDSAMYLCASSPGMVTEAFFGQGTRLTVV.

The chain recombines TRBV6-1 with TRBJ2-7; 9 nucleotides align to TRBD1. This CDR3 contains 15 residues. The germline V gene encodes CDR1 MNHNS and CDR2 SASEGT. The V gene end was trimmed by 4 bases and the J gene end by 4 bases; junction bases not matched to a gene: 8. The CDR3 spells CASSVMDRGRYEQYF. In nucleotides, the CDR3 is TGTGCCAGCAGTGTGATGGACAGGGGAAGATACGAGCAGTACTTC.

V is TRBV7-3 and J is TRBJ2-1; D is unresolved. CDR3 length: 14 amino acids. Germline loops: CDR1 SGHTA, CDR2 FQGTGA. The germline V and J ends were trimmed by 0 bases and 2 bases, with 5 bases remaining between them. The CDR3 DNA reads TGTGCCAGCAGCTTAACATCCCCCTACAATGAGCAGTTCTTC. It is translated as CASSLTSPYNEQFF.